A selection of T cell receptor beta chains follows, all from one sample in a study of blood T cell repertoires in COVID-19. The assay was immunoSEQ multiplex PCR, and TCRdb's table has in-frame clones only and misses some. The data show around 250,000 clones, approximately 85% seen once. Sequences were obtained from peripheral blood. The source is a man between 50 and 59 years old with active or convalescent COVID-19. Both conserved end residues are part of each CDR3. The D gene is left open where the match is weak. Not every row has a clone size; where given, it reads once, few, many or a size class.

J gene	V gene	clone size	D gene	CDR3 DNA	CDR3 protein
TRBJ2-1	TRBV3-1/TRBV3-2	once	-	TGTGCCAGCAGCCAGTTCCGCGTAAATGAGCAGTTCTTC	CASSQFRVNEQFF
TRBJ1-5	TRBV28	-	-	TGTGCCAGCAGTTTAAGTGCCCCGGAGAATCAGCCCCAGCATTTT	CASSLSAPENQPQHF
TRBJ1-1	TRBV19	-	TRBD1	TGTGCCAGTAGTATTCGTCTGGGACAGGAGCTCACTGAAGCTTTCTTT	CASSIRLGQELTEAFF
TRBJ1-1	TRBV7-9	-	-	TGTGCCAGCAGCTCCTTCTTTAAGCACACTGAAGCTTTCTTT	CASSSFFKHTEAFF
TRBJ2-3	TRBV3-1/TRBV3-2	-	-	TGTGCCAGCAGCCAAGAGCGGGGAGAGGTTCCAGATACGCAGTATTTT	CASSQERGEVPDTQYF
TRBJ2-7	TRBV5-1	-	TRBD2	TGCGCCAGCAGCTTGGGCCCCCGACTAGCGGGTTCTTCTTCCTACGAGCAGTACTTC	CASSLGPRLAGSSSYEQYF
TRBJ2-1	TRBV5-1	-	-	TGCGCCAGCAGCTTGGAGGGGAAGTCCTACAATGAGCAGTTCTTC	CASSLEGKSYNEQFF
TRBJ2-7	TRBV5-1	-	TRBD1	TGCGCCAGCAGCTCCGGGACAGGGGGGGACGAGCAGTACTTC	CASSSGTGGDEQYF
TRBJ2-7	TRBV27	-	TRBD1	TGTGCCGGCAGGCGAACGCCGGGACAGGGTCCCTACGAGCAGTACTTC	CAGRRTPGQGPYEQYF
TRBJ1-1	TRBV28	-	-	TGTGCCAGCAGTTTATCAATCACCCTGGCGGGACCCATGAACACTGAAGCTTTCTTT	CASSLSITLAGPMNTEAFF
TRBJ2-3	TRBV15	-	-	TGTGCCACCAGCCCCACAGGGACGGGCACAGATACGCAGTATTTT	CATSPTGTGTDTQYF
TRBJ1-3	TRBV3-1/TRBV3-2	-	-	TGTGCCAGCAGCTCACAGGACTCTGGAAACACCATATATTTT	CASSSQDSGNTIYF
TRBJ2-7	TRBV24-1	-	TRBD2	TGTGCCACCAGTGATGTGGGACTAGCGGGAGCCTACGAGCAGTACTTC	CATSDVGLAGAYEQYF
TRBJ1-4	TRBV5-1	-	TRBD1	TGCGCCAGCAGCATCGGGACAGCTAATGAAAAACTGTTTTTT	CASSIGTANEKLFF
TRBJ2-7	TRBV6-4	-	-	TGTGCCAGCAGTGATCCCCCCGGGGGTAAATCCTACGAGCAGTACTTC	CASSDPPGGKSYEQYF
TRBJ2-1	TRBV7-9	-	-	TGTGCCAGCAGCTCCATTGTTAGCGGAGGGTGGAAGAATGAGCAGTTCTTC	CASSSIVSGGWKNEQFF
TRBJ2-5	TRBV2	few	-	TGTGCCAGCAGTCAAAACCGGGAGACCCAGTACTTC	CASSQNRETQYF
TRBJ1-1	TRBV5-1	few	-	TGCGCCAGATTTATCCCCCCGGACAGTCCCAGGAACACTGAAGCTTTCTTT	CARFIPPDSPRNTEAFF
TRBJ1-2	TRBV9	-	-	TGTGCCAGCAGCGTATCCAGGGACATAGATAACTATGGCTACACCTTC	CASSVSRDIDNYGYTF
TRBJ2-1	TRBV25-1	-	-	TGTGCCAGCAGTAGAGGGAATGAGCAGTTCTTC	CASSRGNEQFF
TRBJ1-1	TRBV7-9	-	-	TGTGCCAGCAGCTTTCCGGGGGGCAGCCCGGGGACTGAAGCTTTCTTT	CASSFPGGSPGTEAFF
TRBJ1-3	TRBV3-1/TRBV3-2	-	TRBD1	TGTGCCAGCAGCTTAAGATGGGACAGTGGAAACACCATATATTTT	CASSLRWDSGNTIYF
TRBJ2-1	TRBV6-5	-	-	TGTGCCAGCTCCCTTAGTACAGCTTACAATGAGCAGTTCTTC	CASSLSTAYNEQFF